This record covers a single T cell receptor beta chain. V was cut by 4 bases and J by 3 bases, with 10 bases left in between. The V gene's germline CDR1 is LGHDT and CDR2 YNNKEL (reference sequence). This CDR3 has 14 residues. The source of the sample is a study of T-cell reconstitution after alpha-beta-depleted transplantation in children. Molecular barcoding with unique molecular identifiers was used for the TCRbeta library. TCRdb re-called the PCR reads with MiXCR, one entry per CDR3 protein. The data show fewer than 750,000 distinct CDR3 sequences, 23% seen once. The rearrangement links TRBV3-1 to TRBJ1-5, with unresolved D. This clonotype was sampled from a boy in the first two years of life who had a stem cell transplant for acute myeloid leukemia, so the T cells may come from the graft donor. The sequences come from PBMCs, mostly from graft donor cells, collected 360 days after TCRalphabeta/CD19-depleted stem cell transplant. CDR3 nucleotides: TGTGCCAGCAGCCCAAGAGGAGTCAATCAGCCCCAGCATTTT. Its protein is CASSPRGVNQPQHF.